This T cell receptor (beta chain) derives from a study of CD8 T cells in ankylosing spondylitis (dated by TCRdb to about 2017). The study in broad terms: To find TCR variants linked to disease, the study profiled T cell receptor beta repertoires in ankylosing spondylitis patients and healthy donors. The full study cohort comprised 25 or so ankylosing spondylitis patients and 85 to 120 healthy donors. Peripheral blood was sampled, and synovial fluid was additionally collected from ankylosing spondylitis patients. What the authors observed across the whole study: Some TCR beta motif variants had previously been reported in synovial fluid and blood of reactive arthritis patients, which suggested common disease-initiation mechanisms. The disease-linked clones were reported as significantly enriched in matched synovial fluid samples from ankylosing spondylitis patients. In peripheral blood, the disease-linked clones were found at relatively low frequencies and had a CD8+ phenotype. A TCR beta motif of fewer than 10 highly homologous amino acid variants appeared characteristic of blood from ankylosing spondylitis patients.

There are many counts of this clonotype. Its antigen is unknown. Base qualities are not recorded, but no much larger clone differs from it by a single base. The CDR3, cysteine through phenylalanine, is 15 amino acids long. The DNA shown is the 45-base CDR3, in frame from base 1. Reading the germline V gene (reference sequence) gives CDR1 DFQATT and CDR2 SNEGSKA. V sheds 8 bases and J sheds 4 bases, leaving 24 bases between their ends. Sequenced using an Illumina HiSeq 2500. Quantitative 5'-RACE with molecular barcodes was the method used to prepare the TCR beta libraries. The original methods were these. Disease-linked TCR variants were identified with a new computational method built on a probabilistic model of VDJ rearrangement. TCRdb passed the public sequencing reads through fastp at Q25 and MiXCR, retaining productive beta sequences. Rows with a matching CDR3 protein are joined into one entry that keeps the most common DNA and genes. The V and J calls were determined by TCRdb, not by the authors. The sample table shows 200,000 or so distinct CDR3 sequences, and approximately 24% are seen once. 5% to 7.5% of the sample is taken by the ten largest.

The rearrangement joined TRBV20-1 to TRBJ2-7; the D gene could be either TRBD1 or TRBD2, each agreeing at 6 bases. This TCR derives from a male donor with ankylosing spondylitis or in good health (not recorded which). The sequenced material came from blood, either unsorted or a sorted T cell fraction (not recorded which). The nucleotide sequence is TGCAGTTCGAGAGGCGGGGACACGCTAACATACGAGCAGTACTTC. Translated, this is CSSRGGDTLTYEQYF.